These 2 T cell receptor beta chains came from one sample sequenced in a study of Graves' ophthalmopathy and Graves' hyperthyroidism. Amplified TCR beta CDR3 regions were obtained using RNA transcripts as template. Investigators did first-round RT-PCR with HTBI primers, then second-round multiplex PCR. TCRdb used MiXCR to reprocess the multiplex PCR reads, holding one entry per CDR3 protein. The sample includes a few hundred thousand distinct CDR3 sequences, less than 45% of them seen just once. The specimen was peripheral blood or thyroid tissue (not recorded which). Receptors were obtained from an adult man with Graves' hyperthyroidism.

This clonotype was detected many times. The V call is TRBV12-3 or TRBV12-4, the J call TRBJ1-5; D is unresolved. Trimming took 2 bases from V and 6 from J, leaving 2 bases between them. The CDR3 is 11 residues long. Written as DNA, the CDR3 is TGTGCCAGCAGTTTAACTCAGCCCCAGCATTTT. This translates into CASSLTQPQHF.

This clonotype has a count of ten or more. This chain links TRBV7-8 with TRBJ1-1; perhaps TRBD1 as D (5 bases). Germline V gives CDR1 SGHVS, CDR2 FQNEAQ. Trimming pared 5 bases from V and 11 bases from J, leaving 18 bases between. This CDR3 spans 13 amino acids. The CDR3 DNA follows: TGTGCCAGCAGCACCCTCGGGACGGCGGTCGCTTTCTTT. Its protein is CASSTLGTAVAFF.